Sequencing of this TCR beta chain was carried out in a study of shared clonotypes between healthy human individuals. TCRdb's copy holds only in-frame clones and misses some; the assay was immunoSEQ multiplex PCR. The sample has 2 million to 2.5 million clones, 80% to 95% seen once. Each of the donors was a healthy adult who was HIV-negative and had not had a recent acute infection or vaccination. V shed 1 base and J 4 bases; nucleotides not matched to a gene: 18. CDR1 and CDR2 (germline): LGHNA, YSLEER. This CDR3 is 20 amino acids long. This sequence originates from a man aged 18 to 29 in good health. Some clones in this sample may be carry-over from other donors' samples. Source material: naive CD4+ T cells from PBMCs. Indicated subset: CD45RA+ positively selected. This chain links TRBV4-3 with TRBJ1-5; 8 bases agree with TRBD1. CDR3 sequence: CASSQGFRDRGFVRNQPQHF. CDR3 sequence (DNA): TGCGCCAGCAGCCAAGGGTTCAGAGACAGGGGATTCGTTAGGAATCAGCCCCAGCATTTT.